A single sample gave rise to the 29 T cell receptor beta chains below, sequenced in a study of cytomegalovirus exposure and HLA in healthy donors. With 60 Vbeta and 13 Jbeta primers, the PCR was carried out. The repertoire was sequenced with immunoSEQ multiplex PCR; TCRdb's copy has only in-frame clones and lacks some. Among 100,000 to 150,000 clones listed, less than 85% were seen once. The sequenced material came from PBMCs. All receptors derive from a man aged 35 to 55 in good health and CMV-seronegative.

The CDR3 DNA follows: TGTGCCAGCACCCCCGGGACAGGGGGCCCCACCGGGGAGCTGTTTTTT. It yields the protein CASTPGTGGPTGELFF. V is TRBV11-2 and J is TRBJ2-2, with 12 bases aligning to TRBD1. Germline assignment: CDR1 SGHAT and CDR2 FQNNGV. The trim removed 7 bases at V and 4 bases at J, leaving 7 bases unmatched. The CDR3 extends over 16 amino acids.

The gene calls are TRBV28 and TRBJ1-6; D remains ambiguous. Germline V gene lookup returns CDR1 MDHEN and CDR2 SYDVKM. This CDR3 contains 17 residues. V lost 6 bases, J lost 7 bases, and 22 bases lay in between. The CDR3 coding sequence is TGTGCCAGCAGCCCCTTAGAGGGAAGGGAGGGAAATTCACCCCTCCACTTT. Its translation: CASSPLEGREGNSPLHF.

J is TRBJ2-7 and V is TRBV7-2, with D possibly matching TRBD1 (8 bases). V lost 5 bases and J lost 4, with 15 bases in between. The CDR3 covers 14 residues. The germline V gene encodes CDR1 SGHTA and CDR2 FQGNSA. The CDR3 protein is CASSPQGGGYEQYF. DNA for the CDR3: TGTGCCAGCAGCCCACAGGGGGGGGGTTACGAGCAGTACTTC.

The chain couples TRBV4-1 to TRBJ2-2, with TRBD2 as a possible D gene (5 bases). V was clipped by 2 bases and J by 6 bases, with 13 bases between them. The germline CDR1 and CDR2 sequences are MGHRA and YSYEKL. The CDR3 totals 15 residues. This CDR3 reads CASSQPSDGAGELFF. DNA of the CDR3: TGCGCCAGCAGCCAACCATCGGACGGGGCCGGGGAGCTGTTTTTT.

This chain connects TRBV18 to TRBJ2-7, with TRBD1 matching over 7 bases. The CDR3 totals 15 residues. The V gene end was trimmed by 3 bases and the J gene end by 3 bases; junction bases not matched to a gene: 8. Per germline, CDR1 KGHSH and CDR2 LQKENI. CDR3 bases: TGTGCCAGCTCACCGCTCCGACAGGGACGCTACGAGCAGTACTTC. This encodes CASSPLRQGRYEQYF.

The gene calls are TRBV7-2 and TRBJ2-2; D might be TRBD1 (5 bases). The length of the CDR3 is 16 residues. Trimming stripped 2 bases from V and 3 bases from J, with 13 bases between. The germline CDR1 and CDR2 sequences are SGHTA and FQGNSA. The CDR3: CASSLFGAPDTGELFF. The CDR3 DNA reads TGTGCCAGCAGCTTATTTGGGGCCCCCGACACCGGGGAGCTGTTTTTT.

V gene TRBV27 combines with J gene TRBJ2-2, with D perhaps TRBD2 (6 bases). The CDR3 is 13 amino acids. The germline gives CDR1 MNHEY, CDR2 SMNVEV (reference sequence). Trimming shortened V by 4 bases and J by 6 bases, and 9 bases separated the two germline ends. In DNA, the CDR3 is TGTGCCAGCAGTTACCCGGGGGCCGGGGAGCTGTTTTTT. Amino acid sequence: CASSYPGAGELFF.

The genes are TRBV7-9 and TRBJ2-3; D unresolved. The CDR3 runs 15 residues. Germline CDR1 SEHNR, CDR2 FQNEAQ (reference sequence). Deletions cut 2 bases from V and 1 base from J, with 10 bases between. DNA of the CDR3: TGTGCCAGCAGCTTACGTGCCCAGGGCACAGATACGCAGTATTTT. Its translation: CASSLRAQGTDTQYF.

As to this clone: This sample includes further DNA sequences coding for the same CDR3. The genes are TRBV19 and TRBJ1-1; TRBD1 aligns across 9 bases. The CDR3 sequence is 13 residues long. Germline CDR1 reads LNHDA; CDR2 reads SQIVND (reference sequence). Trimming took 5 bases from V and 4 from J; bases not matched to a gene: 2. Written as DNA, the CDR3 is TGTGCCAGTAGTCGGACAGGGGCCACTGAAGCTTTCTTT. Protein sequence: CASSRTGATEAFF.

The chain joins TRBV5-1 to TRBJ2-1; 12 positions agree with TRBD1. The V segment lost 4 bases and the J segment 5 bases; nucleotides outside the gene matches: 4. The CDR3 spans 15 residues. Germline V gene data show CDR1 as SGHRS and CDR2 as YFSETQ. The CDR3 sequence: CASSPGQGAHNEQFF. In DNA form, the CDR3 reads TGCGCCAGCAGCCCGGGACAGGGGGCGCACAATGAGCAGTTCTTC.

The V gene is TRBV4-1, the J gene TRBJ1-2; 7 nucleotides line up with TRBD1. CDR1 and CDR2 (germline): MGHRA, YSYEKL. Trimming cost V 2 bases and J 4 bases; bases outside gene matches: 10. This CDR3 region has 16 residues. For the CDR3, the DNA is TGCGCCAGCAGCCAACCAAGACAGGGACGAGGCTATGGCTACACCTTC. As protein: CASSQPRQGRGYGYTF.

The chain has TRBV6-6 and TRBJ2-3, with D unresolved. The CDR3 has 15 residues. Between the trimmed V and J ends, which lost 5 bases and 6 bases, there was a span of 18 bases. Germline values: CDR1 MNHNY, CDR2 SVGAGI (reference sequence). CDR3 in DNA: TGTGCCAGCAGTCCTCGAGCCATAACGGAGGATACGCAGTATTTT. It codes for CASSPRAITEDTQYF.

This rearrangement joins TRBV19 to TRBJ2-1, with 10 bases aligning to TRBD2. The CDR3 is 16 amino acids. Germline V CDR1 and CDR2: LNHDA, SQIVND (reference sequence). J was trimmed by 9 bases and V by 3 bases; bases with no gene match: 11. CDR3 DNA sequence: TGTGCCAGTAGTATGGTGAGCGGGAGGGCCAATCGTGAGCAGTTCTTC. As protein: CASSMVSGRANREQFF.

The chain joins TRBV14 to TRBJ2-2; 7 bases match TRBD1. The germline CDR1 and CDR2 sequences are SGHDN and FVKESK. V was clipped by 4 bases and J by 1 base; unmatched bases: 6. This CDR3 has 16 residues. The CDR3 DNA reads TGTGCCAGCAGCCGGGTGACAGGGCAGAACACCGGGGAGCTGTTTTTT. It codes for CASSRVTGQNTGELFF.

This clone was seen a single time. The rearrangement joins TRBV29-1 to TRBJ2-3; D is ambiguous. Trimming stripped 8 bases from V and 1 base from J, with 16 bases between. This CDR3 spans 14 amino acids. The germline V gene encodes CDR1 SQVTM and CDR2 ANQGSEA. CDR3 nucleotide sequence: TGCAGCTATGGGCAGTCGTCTGGCACAGATACGCAGTATTTT. Amino acid sequence: CSYGQSSGTDTQYF.

In its sample, this clone was seen once. The genes are TRBV20-1 and TRBJ1-1; 9 bases line up with TRBD1. This CDR3 region has 11 residues. V lost 6 bases to trimming and J lost 11 bases; unmatched junction nucleotides: 7. Germline CDR1 DFQATT, CDR2 SNEGSKA (reference sequence). CDR3 sequence (DNA): TGCAGTGCCACCGGGACAGGGCTGGCTTTCTTT. Translating it yields CSATGTGLAFF.

The chain combines TRBV6-6 with TRBJ1-5; TRBD1 matches at 10 bases. CDR1 is MNHNY, CDR2 SVGAGI, per germline (reference sequence). This CDR3 has 15 residues. Trimming at V came to 2 bases and at J to 4 bases, leaving 2 bases not matched to a gene. The CDR3 region is CASSYRQGANQPQHF. CDR3 DNA: TGTGCCAGCAGTTACCGACAGGGGGCGAATCAGCCCCAGCATTTT.

The chain has TRBV5-1 and TRBJ2-1; 8 nucleotides line up with TRBD2. In germline, CDR1 is SGHRS, CDR2 YFSETQ. CDR3 length: 15 residues. The V and J ends lost 1 base and 9 bases, in that order; junction bases with no gene match: 9. CDR3 sequence (DNA): TGCGCCAGCAGCTTGTTGGGGACTAGTTTCGGTGAGCAGTTCTTC. Translated, it gives CASSLLGTSFGEQFF.

CDR3 amino acids: CATSRRQGAADTQYF. The CDR3, as DNA: TGTGCCACCAGCAGAAGACAGGGGGCGGCAGATACGCAGTATTTT. This chain connects TRBV15 to TRBJ2-3, with 10 bases that match TRBD1. The ends lost 2 bases at V and 4 bases at J; junction bases unmatched: 3. The CDR3 is 15 amino acids. CDR1 and CDR2 from the germline V gene are LNHNV and YYDKDF (reference sequence).

The chain joins TRBV7-8 to TRBJ1-6; no firm D call. The CDR3 is 13 amino acids. Germline CDR1 is SGHVS and CDR2 is FQNEAQ. The V and J ends lost 5 bases and 7 bases respectively, with 9 bases between them. This chain's CDR3 is CASSITLNSPLHF. CDR3 sequence (DNA): TGTGCCAGCAGCATCACATTAAATTCACCCCTCCACTTT.

V usage is TRBV15 and J usage is TRBJ1-5; D is unclear. The CDR3 sequence is 17 residues long. Trimming took 2 bases from V and 2 from J, leaving 16 bases between them. Germline assignment: CDR1 LNHNV and CDR2 YYDKDF (reference sequence). The CDR3 reads CATSRQTRHHGNQPQHF. CDR3 bases: TGTGCCACCAGCAGACAAACACGACATCACGGCAATCAGCCCCAGCATTTT.

This rearrangement joins TRBV30 to TRBJ2-7, with a weak D call TRBD1 (5 bases). CDR3 length: 13 amino acids. CDR1 is GTSNPN, CDR2 SVGIG, per germline (reference sequence). Trimming pared 1 base from V and 2 bases from J, leaving 9 bases between. The CDR3 loop is CAWSATGAYEQYF. Written as DNA, the CDR3 is TGTGCCTGGAGTGCTACAGGAGCCTACGAGCAGTACTTC.

This clone showed up just a few times. The chain is built from TRBV7-6 and TRBJ1-2; possible D gene TRBD1, 6 bases. Per germline, CDR1 SGHVS and CDR2 FNYEAQ. Between the trimmed V and J ends, which lost 5 bases and 1 base, there was a span of 14 bases. CDR3 length: 15 residues. The CDR3 spells CASSPRTDINYGYTF. The CDR3 nucleotides read TGTGCCAGCAGCCCGAGGACAGACATTAACTATGGCTACACCTTC.

The chain links TRBV10-1 to TRBJ2-4; maybe TRBD1 (5 bases). The CDR3 is made up of 16 amino acids. Trimming shortened V by 2 bases and J by 1 base, and 12 bases separated the two germline ends. CDR1 WNHNN and CDR2 SYGVQD come from the germline V gene (reference sequence). The CDR3 is CASSERGRSAKNIQYF. The CDR3 nucleotides read TGCGCCAGCAGTGAGAGGGGTAGGTCGGCCAAAAACATTCAGTACTTC.

The genes are TRBV27 and TRBJ1-2, with 7 bases identical to TRBD1. The germline gives CDR1 MNHEY, CDR2 SMNVEV (reference sequence). The CDR3 loop spans 15 amino acids. The trim removed 5 bases at V and 5 bases at J, leaving 11 bases unmatched. CDR3 loop: CASSPTGTAFYGYTF. The CDR3 DNA reads as TGTGCCAGCAGTCCAACCGGGACAGCGTTTTATGGCTACACCTTC.

The genes are TRBV30 and TRBJ2-2, with 7 bases identical to TRBD2. The CDR3 is 12 residues long. Germline CDR1 and CDR2: GTSNPN and SVGIG (reference sequence). V gave up 5 bases and J gave up 7 bases; unmatched junction bases: 4. The CDR3 loop is CAWGPGGGELFF. CDR3 bases: TGTGCCTGGGGCCCGGGGGGCGGGGAGCTGTTTTTT. Drawing the rest from reference TRBV30 and TRBJ2-2, the complete variable domain is SQTIHQWPATLVQPVGSPLSLECTVEGTSNPNLYWYRQAAGRGLQLLFYSVGIGQISSEVPQNLSASRPQDRQFILSSKKLLLSDSGFYLCAWGPGGGELFFGEGSRLTVL.

The chain joins TRBV9 to TRBJ2-1; 7 nucleotides line up with TRBD2. V lost 0 bases and J lost 7; bases outside the gene matches: 10. CDR3 length: 16 amino acids. Per germline, CDR1 SGDLS and CDR2 YYNGEE. The CDR3 protein is CASSVVGGSPDNEQFF. The DNA of the CDR3 is TGTGCCAGCAGCGTAGTGGGCGGGAGTCCCGATAATGAGCAGTTCTTC.

This clone was seen a few times. V is TRBV5-1 and J is TRBJ1-2; no reliable D call. CDR1 and CDR2 (germline): SGHRS, YFSETQ. This CDR3 has 14 residues. The V end was cut by 2 bases, the J end by 6 bases, with 14 bases between. This CDR3 reads CASSFLAPNDGYTF. CDR3 bases: TGCGCCAGCAGCTTCTTAGCCCCAAACGATGGCTACACCTTC.

The chain joins TRBV2 to TRBJ1-6, with 11 nucleotides matching TRBD1. J gave up 8 bases and V 8 bases, and 11 bases lay outside the gene matches. The CDR3 is 16 amino acids. CDR1 SNHLY and CDR2 FYNNEI come from the germline V gene. The CDR3 loop is CASRNEGQGADSPLHF. The CDR3 region has the DNA TGTGCCAGCCGTAACGAAGGACAGGGGGCAGATTCACCCCTCCACTTT. Variable domain in full (rest from reference TRBV2 and TRBJ1-6): EPEVTQTPSHQVTQMGQEVILRCVPISNHLYFYWYRQILGQKVEFLVSFYNNEISEKSEIFDDQFSVERPDGSNFTLKIRSTKLEDSAMYFCASRNEGQGADSPLHFGNGTRLTVT.